This T cell receptor (beta chain) was captured in a study of T cell repertoires in cytomegalovirus infection. The sample holds many counts of this clonotype. A single record per CDR3 protein comes from TCRdb applying MiXCR to the reads. The sample gives nearly 550,000 distinct CDR3 sequences, about 15% of which show up once; 20% to 30% is in the top ten. Germline V gives CDR1 SGHVS, CDR2 FQNEAQ. Trimming removed 7 bases at V and 1 base at J, with 20 bases between. This CDR3 is 16 amino acids long. The V and J genes are TRBV7-8 and TRBJ2-7; possibly TRBD1 or TRBD2 for D (6 bases each). The source is a human donor in good health (CMV status not recorded). Some clones in this sample may be carry-over from other donors' samples. The sequenced sample consisted of CD8+ T cells from PBMCs. CDR3 nucleotides: TGTGCCAGCATTCCACAAGGGGGGCCCGAGTCCTACGAGCAGTACTTC. It translates to CASIPQGGPESYEQYF.